This T cell receptor (beta chain) derives from a study of blood T cell repertoires in COVID-19. Germline V gene data show CDR1 as SGHRS and CDR2 as YFSETQ. The CDR3 is made up of 15 amino acids. V lost 1 base and J 1 base, leaving 11 bases between the germline ends. Sequencing was performed with immunoSEQ multiplex PCR; in TCRdb, only in-frame clones are kept and a portion is missing. The sample gives 150,000 to 200,000 clones, around 83% of which show up once; about 16% is in the top ten. Adults between roughly 18 and 89 years of age took part from more than 20 US areas. Allocation to cohorts depended on clinical history reported by the participants.

Sample: PBMCs or T cells enriched from blood (not recorded which). This sequence was found in a middle-aged man who had recovered from COVID-19. The chain is built from TRBV5-1 and TRBJ1-2, with a tentative D call TRBD1 (5 bases). CDR3 coding DNA: TGCGCCAGCAGCTTGCCAGGGAACTTTAACTATGGCTACACCTTC. Translating gives CASSLPGNFNYGYTF.